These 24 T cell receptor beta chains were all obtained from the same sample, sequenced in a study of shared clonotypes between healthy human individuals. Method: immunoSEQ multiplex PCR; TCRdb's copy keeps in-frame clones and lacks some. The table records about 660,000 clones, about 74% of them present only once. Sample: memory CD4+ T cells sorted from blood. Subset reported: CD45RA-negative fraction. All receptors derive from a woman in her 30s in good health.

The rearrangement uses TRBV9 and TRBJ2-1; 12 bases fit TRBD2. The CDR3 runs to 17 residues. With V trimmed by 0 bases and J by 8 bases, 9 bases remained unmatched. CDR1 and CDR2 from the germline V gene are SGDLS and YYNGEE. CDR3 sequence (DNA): TGTGCCAGCAGCGTAGTGTCTAGCGGGAGGGCAGGCCATGAGCAGTTCTTC. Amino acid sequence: CASSVVSSGRAGHEQFF.

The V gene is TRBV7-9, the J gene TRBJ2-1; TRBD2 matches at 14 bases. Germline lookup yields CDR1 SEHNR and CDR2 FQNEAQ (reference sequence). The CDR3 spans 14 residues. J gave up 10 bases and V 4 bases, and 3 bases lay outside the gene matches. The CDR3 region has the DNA TGTGCCAGCAGCTCGGGACTAGCGGGAGACGAGCAGTTCTTC. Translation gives CASSSGLAGDEQFF. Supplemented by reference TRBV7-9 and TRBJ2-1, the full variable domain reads DTGVSQNPRHKITKRGQNVTFRCDPISEHNRLYWYRQTLGQGPEFLTYFQNEAQLEKSRLLSDRFSAERPKGSFSTLEIQRTEQGDSAMYLCASSSGLAGDEQFFGPGTRLTVL.

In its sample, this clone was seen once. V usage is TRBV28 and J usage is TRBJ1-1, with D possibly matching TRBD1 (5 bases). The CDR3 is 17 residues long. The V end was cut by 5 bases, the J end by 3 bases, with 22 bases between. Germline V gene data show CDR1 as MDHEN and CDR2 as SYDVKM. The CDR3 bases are TGTGCCAGCAGTATCCCGGGACTTTGGACCCAGGACACTGAAGCTTTCTTT. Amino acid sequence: CASSIPGLWTQDTEAFF.

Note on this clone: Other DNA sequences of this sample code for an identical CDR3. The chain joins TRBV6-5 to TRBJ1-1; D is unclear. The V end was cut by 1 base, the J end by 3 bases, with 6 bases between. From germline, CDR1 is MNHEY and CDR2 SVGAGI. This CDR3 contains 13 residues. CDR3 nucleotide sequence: TGTGCCAGCAGTTACTTCAGAGACACTGAAGCTTTCTTT. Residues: CASSYFRDTEAFF.

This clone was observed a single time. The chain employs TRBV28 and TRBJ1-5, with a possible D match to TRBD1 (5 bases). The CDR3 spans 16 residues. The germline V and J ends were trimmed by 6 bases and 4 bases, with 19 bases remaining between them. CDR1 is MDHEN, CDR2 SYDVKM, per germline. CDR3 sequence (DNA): TGTGCCAGCAGAAAGATGGGGGGAGTTAGGAATCAGCCCCAGCATTTT. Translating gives CASRKMGGVRNQPQHF.

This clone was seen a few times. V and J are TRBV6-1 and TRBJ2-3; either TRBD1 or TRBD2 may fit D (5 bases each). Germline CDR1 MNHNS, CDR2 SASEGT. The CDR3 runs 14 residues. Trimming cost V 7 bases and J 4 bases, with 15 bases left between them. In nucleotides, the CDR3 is TGTGCCAGCATCACGGGACCGGATTCAGATACGCAGTATTTT. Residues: CASITGPDSDTQYF.

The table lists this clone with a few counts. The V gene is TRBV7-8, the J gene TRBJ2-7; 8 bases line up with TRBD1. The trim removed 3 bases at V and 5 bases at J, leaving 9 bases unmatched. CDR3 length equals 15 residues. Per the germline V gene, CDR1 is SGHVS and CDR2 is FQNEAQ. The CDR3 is CASSFGTGLKNEQYF. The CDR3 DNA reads TGTGCCAGCAGCTTCGGGACAGGTCTAAAGAACGAGCAGTACTTC.

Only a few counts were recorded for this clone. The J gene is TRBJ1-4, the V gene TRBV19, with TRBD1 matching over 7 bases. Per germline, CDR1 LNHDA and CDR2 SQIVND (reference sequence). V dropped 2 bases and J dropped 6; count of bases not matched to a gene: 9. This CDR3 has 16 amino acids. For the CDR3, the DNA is TGTGCCAGTAGTATACGACGACAGGGTTTGGATGAAAAACTGTTTTTT. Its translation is CASSIRRQGLDEKLFF. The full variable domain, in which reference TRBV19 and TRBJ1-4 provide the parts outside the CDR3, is DGGITQSPKYLFRKEGQNVTLSCEQNLNHDAMYWYRQDPGQGLRLIYYSQIVNDFQKGDIAEGYSVSREKKESFPLTVTSAQKNPTAFYLCASSIRRQGLDEKLFFGSGTQLSVL.

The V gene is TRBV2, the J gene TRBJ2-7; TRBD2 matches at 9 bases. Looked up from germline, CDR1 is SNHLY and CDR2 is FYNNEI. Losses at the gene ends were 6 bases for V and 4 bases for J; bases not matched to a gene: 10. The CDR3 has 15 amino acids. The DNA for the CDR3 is TGTGCCAGCAGGACCCCCACGAGCGGGAGGTACGAGCAGTACTTC. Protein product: CASRTPTSGRYEQYF.

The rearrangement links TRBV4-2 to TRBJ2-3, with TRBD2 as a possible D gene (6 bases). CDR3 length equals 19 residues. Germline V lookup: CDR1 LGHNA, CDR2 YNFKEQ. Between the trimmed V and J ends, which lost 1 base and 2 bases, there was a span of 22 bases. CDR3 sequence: CASSQVTGTRGGVTDTQYF. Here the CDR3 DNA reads TGTGCCAGCAGCCAAGTAACGGGAACAAGGGGCGGGGTCACAGATACGCAGTATTTT.

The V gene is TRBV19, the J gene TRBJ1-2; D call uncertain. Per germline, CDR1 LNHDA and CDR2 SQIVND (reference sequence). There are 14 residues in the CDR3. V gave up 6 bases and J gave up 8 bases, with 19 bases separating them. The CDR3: CASRTGSSNSGYTF. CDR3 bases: TGTGCCAGTAGGACGGGTTCAAGTAACTCGGGCTACACCTTC.

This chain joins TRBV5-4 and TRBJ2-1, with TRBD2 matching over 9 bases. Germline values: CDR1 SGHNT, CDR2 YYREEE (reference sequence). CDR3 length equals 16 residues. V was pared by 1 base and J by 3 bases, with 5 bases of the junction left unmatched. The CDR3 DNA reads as TGTGCCAGCAGCTTGATGCCTAGCGGGAACTACAATGAGCAGTTCTTC. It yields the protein CASSLMPSGNYNEQFF.

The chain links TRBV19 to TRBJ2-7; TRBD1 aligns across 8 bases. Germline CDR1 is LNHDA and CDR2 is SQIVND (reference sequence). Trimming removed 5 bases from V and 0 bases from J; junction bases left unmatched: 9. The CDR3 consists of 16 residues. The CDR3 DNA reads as TGTGCCAGTAGTGCAGGGGGCAAAGAATTCTCCTACGAGCAGTACTTC. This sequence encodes CASSAGGKEFSYEQYF.

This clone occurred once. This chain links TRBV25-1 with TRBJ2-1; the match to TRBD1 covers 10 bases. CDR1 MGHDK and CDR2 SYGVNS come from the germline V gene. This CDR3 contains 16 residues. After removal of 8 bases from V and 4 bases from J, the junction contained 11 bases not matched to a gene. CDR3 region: CASGPSGTGVYNEQFF. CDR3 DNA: TGTGCCAGCGGGCCATCCGGGACAGGGGTTTACAATGAGCAGTTCTTC.

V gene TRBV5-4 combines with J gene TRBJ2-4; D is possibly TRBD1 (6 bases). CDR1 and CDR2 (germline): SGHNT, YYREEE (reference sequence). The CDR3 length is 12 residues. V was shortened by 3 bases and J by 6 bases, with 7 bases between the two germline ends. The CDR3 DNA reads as TGTGCCAGCAGCTCGGACAGAAACATTCAGTACTTC. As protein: CASSSDRNIQYF.

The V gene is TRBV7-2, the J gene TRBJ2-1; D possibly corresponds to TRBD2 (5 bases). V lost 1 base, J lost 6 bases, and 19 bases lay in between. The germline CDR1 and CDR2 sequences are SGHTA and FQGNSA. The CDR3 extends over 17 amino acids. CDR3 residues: CASSLEIIGSGGNEQFF. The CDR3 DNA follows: TGTGCCAGCAGCTTAGAAATTATCGGTAGTGGAGGCAATGAGCAGTTCTTC.

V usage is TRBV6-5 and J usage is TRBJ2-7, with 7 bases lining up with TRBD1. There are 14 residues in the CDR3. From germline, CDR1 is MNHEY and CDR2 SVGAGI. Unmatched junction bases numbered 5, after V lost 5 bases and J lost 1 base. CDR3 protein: CASSDRDGSYEQYF. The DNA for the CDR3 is TGTGCCAGCAGTGACAGGGATGGATCCTACGAGCAGTACTTC.

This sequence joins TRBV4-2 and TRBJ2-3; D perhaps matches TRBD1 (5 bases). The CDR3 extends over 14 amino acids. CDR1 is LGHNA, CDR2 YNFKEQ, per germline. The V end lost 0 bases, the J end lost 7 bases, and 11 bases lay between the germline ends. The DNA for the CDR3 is TGTGCCAGCAGCCAAGAACAGGCGCCATATACGCAGTATTTT. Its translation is CASSQEQAPYTQYF.

Here the CDR3 DNA reads TGTGCCAGCTTTCTCAGCTACGAGCAGTACTTC. The encoded protein is CASFLSYEQYF. The chain uses TRBV27 and TRBJ2-7; D gene unclear. The CDR3 runs 11 residues. V lost 8 bases and J lost 3, with 8 bases in between. Germline V gives CDR1 MNHEY, CDR2 SMNVEV (reference sequence).

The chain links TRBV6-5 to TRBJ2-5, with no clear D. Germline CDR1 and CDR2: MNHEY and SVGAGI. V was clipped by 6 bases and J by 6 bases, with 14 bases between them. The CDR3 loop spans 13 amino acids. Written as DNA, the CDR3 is TGTGCCAGCAGCCCCTCCGTTGACAAGACCCAGTACTTC. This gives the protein CASSPSVDKTQYF.

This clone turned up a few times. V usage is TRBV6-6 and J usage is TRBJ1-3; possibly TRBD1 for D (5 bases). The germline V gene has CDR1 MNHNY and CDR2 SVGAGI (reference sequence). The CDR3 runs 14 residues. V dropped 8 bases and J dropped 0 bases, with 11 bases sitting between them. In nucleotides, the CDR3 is TGTGCCAGCGCTGGGGGTTACTCTGGAAACACCATATATTTT. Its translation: CASAGGYSGNTIYF.

The DNA of the CDR3 is TGTGCCACTTACAGGGCCTACTATGGCTACACCTTC. Protein: CATYRAYYGYTF. The rearrangement joins TRBV19 to TRBJ1-2, with TRBD1 as a possible D gene (6 bases). Per germline, CDR1 LNHDA and CDR2 SQIVND (reference sequence). Between the trimmed V and J ends, which lost 10 bases and 3 bases, there was a span of 12 bases. The CDR3 covers 12 residues.

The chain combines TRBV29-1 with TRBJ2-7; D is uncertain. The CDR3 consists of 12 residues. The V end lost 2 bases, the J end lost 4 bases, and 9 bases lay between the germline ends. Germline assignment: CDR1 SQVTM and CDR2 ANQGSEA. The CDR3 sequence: CSVEFDGYEQYF. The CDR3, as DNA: TGCAGCGTTGAATTTGACGGTTACGAGCAGTACTTC.

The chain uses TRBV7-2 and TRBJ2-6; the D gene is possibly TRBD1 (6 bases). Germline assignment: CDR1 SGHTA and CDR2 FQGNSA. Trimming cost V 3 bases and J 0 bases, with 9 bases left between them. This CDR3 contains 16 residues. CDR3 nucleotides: TGTGCCAGCAGCTTCAGGGGAAGCTCTGGGGCCAACGTCCTGACTTTC. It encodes CASSFRGSSGANVLTF.